These 20 T cell receptor beta chains were sequenced from one sample in a study of CD8+ T cells in alopecia areata. As the sequencing template, cDNA was produced by extracting RNA and reverse transcribing it. The data were produced by immunoSEQ multiplex PCR, yet TCRdb's version contains in-frame clones alone and is incomplete. The sample has more than 200,000 clones; 65% to 70% are singletons. The specimen was CD4+ T cells sorted from blood, collected at week 0. The origin of the receptors is a human donor with alopecia areata.

The rearrangement uses TRBV27 and TRBJ2-1; D perhaps matches TRBD1 (5 bases). Germline lookup yields CDR1 MNHEY and CDR2 SMNVEV (reference sequence). The germline V and J ends were trimmed by 2 bases and 0 bases, with 5 bases remaining between them. This CDR3 spans 14 amino acids. The DNA for the CDR3 is TGTGCCAGCAGTTTAGACAGCTCCTACAATGAGCAGTTCTTC. This translates into CASSLDSSYNEQFF.

This chain links TRBV30 with TRBJ2-7; 9 positions match TRBD1. The length of the CDR3 is 12 residues. V dropped 4 bases and J dropped 6; count of bases not matched to a gene: 4. Germline V gives CDR1 GTSNPN, CDR2 SVGIG (reference sequence). The CDR3 loop is CAWTQTGGEQYF. CDR3 DNA: TGTGCCTGGACCCAGACAGGGGGCGAGCAGTACTTC. The entire variable domain, with the rest obtained from reference TRBV30 and TRBJ2-7, is as follows: SQTIHQWPATLVQPVGSPLSLECTVEGTSNPNLYWYRQAAGRGLQLLFYSVGIGQISSEVPQNLSASRPQDRQFILSSKKLLLSDSGFYLCAWTQTGGEQYFGPGTRLTVT.

This clone was seen just once. Here the CDR3 reads CASSERTGAFTDTQYF. Written as DNA, the CDR3 is TGTGCCAGCAGTGAACGCACAGGGGCTTTCACAGATACGCAGTATTTT. The V call is TRBV25-1, the J call TRBJ2-3, with 7 bases aligning to TRBD1. The ends lost 2 bases at V and 2 bases at J; junction bases unmatched: 7. The CDR3 runs 16 residues. Germline values: CDR1 MGHDK, CDR2 SYGVNS.

The chain recombines TRBV29-1 with TRBJ1-2; D is unclear. CDR1 and CDR2 from the germline V gene are SQVTM and ANQGSEA. V lost 3 bases and J 8 bases, leaving 16 bases between the germline ends. This CDR3 spans 13 amino acids. This CDR3 is CSVDEDHMRGYTF. The CDR3 DNA reads as TGCAGCGTTGACGAGGACCACATGCGAGGCTACACCTTC.

Only one count was recorded for this clone. The J gene is TRBJ2-4, the V gene TRBV29-1; 9 bases align to TRBD1. Germline CDR1 and CDR2: SQVTM and ANQGSEA. After removal of 3 bases from V and 7 bases from J, the junction contained 7 bases not matched to a gene. The CDR3 has 14 amino acids. This CDR3 is CSVDSGTGSNIQYF. For the CDR3, the DNA is TGCAGCGTTGACTCCGGGACAGGGAGTAACATTCAGTACTTC.

This clone appeared a few times. This chain links TRBV29-1 with TRBJ2-5, with a weak D call TRBD1 (6 bases). Between the trimmed V and J ends, which lost 2 bases and 13 bases, there was a span of 20 bases. From germline, CDR1 is SQVTM and CDR2 ANQGSEA. The CDR3 has 13 residues. CDR3 loop: CSVELQGAGLMYF. The CDR3 DNA is TGCAGCGTTGAATTACAGGGCGCTGGCCTGATGTACTTC.

The chain joins TRBV9 to TRBJ2-6; D call uncertain. The CDR3 spans 13 residues. Germline V gives CDR1 SGDLS, CDR2 YYNGEE. V lost 4 bases and J lost 2, with 4 bases in between. CDR3 protein: CASSPTGANVLTF. The CDR3 region has the DNA TGTGCCAGCAGCCCAACTGGGGCCAACGTCCTGACTTTC.

About this clone: This sample also contains other DNA sequences that code for the same CDR3. This rearrangement joins TRBV29-1 to TRBJ2-5, with D possibly being TRBD1 (5 bases). Between the trimmed V and J ends, which lost 6 bases and 0 bases, there was a span of 8 bases. The CDR3 has 12 amino acids. Germline CDR1 reads SQVTM; CDR2 reads ANQGSEA. CDR3 DNA sequence: TGCAGCGTCTTGACAGACCAAGAGACCCAGTACTTC. Translating it yields CSVLTDQETQYF.

This chain joins TRBV15 and TRBJ2-5, with D perhaps matching TRBD1 (5 bases). Between the trimmed V and J ends, which lost 2 bases and 4 bases, there was a span of 14 bases. CDR1 and CDR2 (germline): LNHNV, YYDKDF (reference sequence). This CDR3 has 15 amino acids. The CDR3 DNA sequence: TGTGCCACCAGCAGAAGGGCAGGGCCCGCAGAGACCCAGTACTTC. Residues: CATSRRAGPAETQYF. Using reference TRBV15 and TRBJ2-5 for the parts outside the CDR3, the full variable domain is DAMVIQNPRYQVTQFGKPVTLSCSQTLNHNVMYWYQQKSSQAPKLLFHYYDKDFNNEADTPDNFQSRRPNTSFCFLDIRSPGLGDTAMYLCATSRRAGPAETQYFGPGTRLLVL.

The chain combines TRBV5-1 with TRBJ2-5; 11 bases line up with TRBD1. CDR3 length: 14 residues. The germline gives CDR1 SGHRS, CDR2 YFSETQ. Trimming cost V 8 bases and J 5 bases; bases outside gene matches: 8. The CDR3 DNA follows: TGCGCCAGTTTCCGGGACAGGGGGATGGAGACCCAGTACTTC. Residues: CASFRDRGMETQYF.

J is TRBJ2-1 and V is TRBV2; 8 bases match TRBD1. Trimming cost V 5 bases and J 3 bases; bases outside gene matches: 6. In germline, CDR1 is SNHLY, CDR2 FYNNEI. This CDR3 has 15 amino acids. CDR3 amino acids: CASSTQGAIYNEQFF. The DNA of the CDR3 is TGTGCCAGCAGTACGCAGGGGGCCATCTACAATGAGCAGTTCTTC.

The chain is built from TRBV7-9 and TRBJ2-2, with D maybe TRBD1 (5 bases). CDR3 length equals 12 residues. CDR1 and CDR2 from the germline V gene are SEHNR and FQNEAQ (reference sequence). Trimming removed 5 bases at V and 7 bases at J, with 8 bases between. CDR3: CASSRDSGELFF. CDR3 coding DNA: TGTGCCAGCAGCCGAGACAGCGGGGAGCTGTTTTTT.

As regards this clone: The junction departs from the called germline gene at one end, perhaps through a read error. The V and J genes are TRBV7-7 and TRBJ2-5; D remains unclear. The germline gives CDR1 SSHAT, CDR2 FNYEAQ (reference sequence). The CDR3 runs to 13 residues. The chain's CDR3 is CASSLSPAQTQYF. The CDR3 DNA follows: TGTGCTAGCAGCTTATCCCCTGCCCAGACCCAGTACTTC.

On this clone: The junction and the germline gene differ at one end; a read error may be behind it. This chain joins TRBV29-1 and TRBJ1-1; D ambiguous. Looked up from germline, CDR1 is SQVTM and CDR2 is ANQGSEA. The CDR3 runs to 13 residues. CDR3 DNA: TGCACCGTTGGAGTGGAGGAGAACACTGAAGCTTTCTTT. It yields the protein CTVGVEENTEAFF.

In its sample, this clone was seen once. The genes are TRBV7-9 and TRBJ2-5; D is unresolved. V lost 2 bases to trimming and J lost 6 bases, with 7 bases between them. The V gene's germline CDR1 is SEHNR and CDR2 FQNEAQ (reference sequence). The CDR3 is 12 residues long. In DNA, the CDR3 is TGTGCCAGCAGCTTACCGACCCAGACCCAGTACTTC. Its translation: CASSLPTQTQYF.

About this clone: In the same sample, other DNA sequences code for this CDR3. The chain carries TRBV2 and TRBJ2-2, with TRBD2 identical over 13 bases. V lost 4 bases, J lost 4 bases, and 0 bases stayed unmatched. CDR1 and CDR2 (germline): SNHLY, FYNNEI. The CDR3 is 15 amino acids. Here the CDR3 reads CASSGLAGGTGELFF. DNA for the CDR3: TGTGCCAGCAGTGGACTAGCGGGGGGCACCGGGGAGCTGTTTTTT. Based on the CDR3 plus reference TRBV2 and TRBJ2-2, the full variable domain is EPEVTQTPSHQVTQMGQEVILRCVPISNHLYFYWYRQILGQKVEFLVSFYNNEISEKSEIFDDQFSVERPDGSNFTLKIRSTKLEDSAMYFCASSGLAGGTGELFFGEGSRLTVL.

This clone was detected once. This chain links TRBV5-6 with TRBJ1-2; D is ambiguous. The germline V and J ends were trimmed by 4 bases and 2 bases, with 6 bases remaining between them. The CDR3 covers 12 residues. Germline CDR1 reads SGHDT; CDR2 reads YYEEEE. The CDR3 DNA reads as TGTGCCAGCAGCGAAGACAACTATGGCTACACCTTC. This sequence encodes CASSEDNYGYTF.

This chain connects TRBV30 to TRBJ1-5; TRBD1 might be the D (5 bases). Trimming took 0 bases from V and 4 from J, leaving 7 bases between them. CDR1 is GTSNPN, CDR2 SVGIG, per germline (reference sequence). The CDR3 extends over 13 amino acids. The CDR3 is CAWSVWGNQPQHF. For the CDR3, the DNA is TGTGCCTGGAGTGTATGGGGGAATCAGCCCCAGCATTTT. Full variable domain (missing parts from reference TRBV30 and TRBJ1-5): SQTIHQWPATLVQPVGSPLSLECTVEGTSNPNLYWYRQAAGRGLQLLFYSVGIGQISSEVPQNLSASRPQDRQFILSSKKLLLSDSGFYLCAWSVWGNQPQHFGDGTRLSIL.

This clone was detected only a few times. This chain uses TRBV25-1 with TRBJ2-7; D tentatively reads TRBD1 or TRBD2 (5 bases each). Germline V gene data show CDR1 as MGHDK and CDR2 as SYGVNS. The CDR3 spans 13 residues. The ends were cut back, 8 bases at V and 9 bases at J, with 20 bases in the middle. CDR3 amino acids: CASGDLPNAGQYF. The CDR3 nucleotides are TGTGCCAGCGGGGACCTGCCTAATGCGGGGCAGTACTTC.

The gene calls are TRBV10-3 and TRBJ2-3, with D possibly TRBD1 on 5 matching bases. Looked up from germline, CDR1 is ENHRY and CDR2 is SYGVKD. The CDR3 is made up of 14 amino acids. Trimming stripped 5 bases from V and 4 bases from J, with 13 bases between. DNA of the CDR3: TGTGCCATCAGTCCAGGACAATCTCCAGATACGCAGTATTTT. It codes for CAISPGQSPDTQYF.